This TCR beta chain was identified during a study of blood T cell repertoires in COVID-19. Libraries were prepared by immunoSEQ multiplex PCR; TCRdb keeps only in-frame clonotypes and omits some of them. The sample shows roughly 60,000 clones, approximately 86% of them seen only once. The CDR3 loop spans 13 amino acids. Per germline, CDR1 MDHEN and CDR2 SYDVKM. A single count supports this clone. A junction end diverges from the germline sequence, so it may reflect a read error. The sequence was collected from a human donor with acute or convalescent COVID-19. The donor label of this sample is uncertain. The chain combines TRBV28 with TRBJ1-3; perhaps TRBD1 as D (5 bases). Sequenced input: peripheral blood. The CDR3 nucleotides read TGTGCCAGCAGTTCCGTGGGCCTTCCGCGGGGGAATTTT. This codes for CASSSVGLPRGNF.